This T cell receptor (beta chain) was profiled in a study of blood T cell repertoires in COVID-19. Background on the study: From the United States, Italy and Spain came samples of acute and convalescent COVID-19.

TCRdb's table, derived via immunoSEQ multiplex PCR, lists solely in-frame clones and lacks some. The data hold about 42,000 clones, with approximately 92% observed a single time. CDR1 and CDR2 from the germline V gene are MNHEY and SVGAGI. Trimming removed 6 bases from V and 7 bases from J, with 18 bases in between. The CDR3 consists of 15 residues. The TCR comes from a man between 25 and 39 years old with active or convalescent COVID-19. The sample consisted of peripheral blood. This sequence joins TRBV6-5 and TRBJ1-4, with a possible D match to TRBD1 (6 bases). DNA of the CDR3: TGTGCCAGCAGGGGGGGCCTTAGGGGGGGTGAAAAACTGTTTTTT. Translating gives CASRGGLRGGEKLFF.